The source of this T cell receptor (beta chain) is a study of blood T cell repertoires in COVID-19. The germline V gene has CDR1 SGHTA and CDR2 FQGTGA. J was trimmed by 2 bases and V by 5 bases; bases with no gene match: 8. The CDR3 runs 16 residues. Authors' analysis steps: Cell counts per sample came from amplifying reference gene primers. Measured with immunoSEQ multiplex PCR; TCRdb has only the in-frame clones, and not every one. V and J calls and clone size come straight from that table; D and trimming were deduced from the DNA. The sample includes fewer than 300,000 clones, around nine tenths seen only once; the top ten take 0.9% to 1.2%.

This receptor was identified in a woman aged 30 to 39 who had recovered from COVID-19. The source material was PBMCs or T cells enriched from blood (not recorded which). This chain joins TRBV7-3 and TRBJ2-3, with 9 bases aligning to TRBD2. CDR3 DNA: TGTGCCAGCAGCGTGCTAGCGGGACTGAACACAGATACGCAGTATTTT. This gives the protein CASSVLAGLNTDTQYF.